This T cell receptor (beta chain) was documented in a study of cytomegalovirus exposure and HLA in healthy donors. About the study: Tens of millions of unique TCRs from HLA-typed donors made up an early data release.

CDR3 length: 13 amino acids. The V end was cut by 6 bases, the J end by 2 bases, with 8 bases between. The germline V gene encodes CDR1 MNHEY and CDR2 SVGAGI. The study's findings and limits: As a later analysis revealed, most CMV-associated TCR beta chains appeared HLA-restricted.

In regard to this clone: Its antigen remains unidentified.

The primer mix had 60 Vbeta and 13 Jbeta primers. Original handling: The count from a later analysis was some 80 million unique TCR beta chains, some 11 million of them shared. Assay used: immunoSEQ multiplex PCR; TCRdb lists only in-frame clones, some missing. Clone size and V and J calls were adopted from that table, with D and trimming inferred from the DNA. The table includes 180,000 or so clones, 76% detected once. The sequenced sample consisted of PBMCs. The rearrangement uses TRBV6-5 and TRBJ1-5, with TRBD1 as a possible D gene (6 bases). This TCR came from a man aged 18 to 29 in good health and CMV-seronegative. CDR3 in DNA: TGTGCCAGCAGGGGACACCGCAATCAGCCCCAGCATTTT. It codes for CASRGHRNQPQHF.